Below, 2 T cell receptor beta chains from the same sample are listed, as sequenced in a study of cytomegalovirus exposure and HLA in healthy donors. Use of 60 Vbeta and 13 Jbeta primers characterized the PCR. Repertoires were generated with immunoSEQ multiplex PCR, while TCRdb's copy carries only in-frame clones and drops some. The sample's table shows around 190,000 clones. The sample was PBMCs. The receptors originated from a woman aged 30 to 39 in good health and CMV-seropositive.

The V gene is TRBV18, the J gene TRBJ2-4, with 8 nucleotides matching TRBD1. The germline V gene has CDR1 KGHSH and CDR2 LQKENI. This CDR3 comprises 13 residues. With V trimmed by 3 bases and J by 8 bases, 3 bases remained unmatched. CDR3 region: CASSPDREDIQYF. For the CDR3, the DNA is TGTGCCAGCTCACCGGACAGGGAAGACATTCAGTACTTC.

This chain joins TRBV2 and TRBJ1-1, with 9 bases that match TRBD1. V shed 5 bases, J shed 1 base, and the junction held 5 bases outside the gene matches. The CDR3 runs 15 residues. CDR1 and CDR2 from the germline V gene are SNHLY and FYNNEI. The CDR3 protein is CASSKTGQGNTEAFF. The CDR3 coding sequence is TGTGCCAGCAGTAAAACGGGACAGGGGAACACTGAAGCTTTCTTT. Together with reference TRBV2 and TRBJ1-1, the CDR3 gives the full variable domain: EPEVTQTPSHQVTQMGQEVILRCVPISNHLYFYWYRQILGQKVEFLVSFYNNEISEKSEIFDDQFSVERPDGSNFTLKIRSTKLEDSAMYFCASSKTGQGNTEAFFGQGTRLTVV.